Listed below are T cell receptor beta chains from one sample, sequenced in a study of technical replicates of blood from a few donors. Libraries were prepared by immunoSEQ multiplex PCR; TCRdb keeps only in-frame clonotypes and omits some of them. Among over 65,000 clones, 94% were seen once, and the ten largest hold less than 0.3%. The sample comprised T cells isolated from PBMCs. All receptors derive from a human donor in good health. Both conserved end residues are part of each CDR3. A D gene is named only where the DNA matches it firmly. Expanded clones get a size class; other rows say once, few or many, or leave the size out.

d_call: -
v_call: TRBV2
j_call: TRBJ1-1
clone_size: -
cdr3_nt: TGTGCCAGCAGAGGACAGATCGAGAGGGCCCAGCCTGAAGCTTTCTTT
cdr3_aa: CASRGQIERAQPEAFF

d_call: -
v_call: TRBV21-1
j_call: TRBJ2-5
clone_size: -
cdr3_nt: TGTGCCAGCAGCAAAGATTGGGGAAGCGGGAGGGCCGCAGAGACCCAGTACTTC
cdr3_aa: CASSKDWGSGRAAETQYF

d_call: -
v_call: TRBV18
j_call: TRBJ2-3
clone_size: -
cdr3_nt: TGTGCCAGCTCGGATCGGGGAGATACGCAGTATTTT
cdr3_aa: CASSDRGDTQYF

d_call: -
v_call: TRBV19
j_call: TRBJ1-3
clone_size: -
cdr3_nt: TGTGCCAGTAGTAAGGCCGTAGCGAGCTCTGGAAACACCATATATTTT
cdr3_aa: CASSKAVASSGNTIYF

d_call: TRBD2
v_call: TRBV5-1
j_call: TRBJ2-1
clone_size: -
cdr3_nt: TGCGCCAGCAGCTTGGGGCTAGCGGGTAGGGCTGAGCAGTTCTTC
cdr3_aa: CASSLGLAGRAEQFF

d_call: -
v_call: TRBV25-1
j_call: TRBJ2-7
clone_size: -
cdr3_nt: TGTGCCAGCAGTGAAGCTGGGCGGGGTGACGAGCAGTACTTC
cdr3_aa: CASSEAGRGDEQYF

d_call: -
v_call: TRBV6-1
j_call: TRBJ1-1
clone_size: -
cdr3_nt: TGTGCCAGCAGTGAAAATATCAGGGAGAACACTGAAGCTTTCTTT
cdr3_aa: CASSENIRENTEAFF

d_call: -
v_call: TRBV6-5
j_call: TRBJ1-3
clone_size: -
cdr3_nt: TGTGCCAGCAGTTACTCGAAGAACAGTAAAAACACCATATATTTT
cdr3_aa: CASSYSKNSKNTIYF

d_call: -
v_call: TRBV5-1
j_call: TRBJ2-7
clone_size: -
cdr3_nt: TGCGCCAGCAGTCTCCGGGACTTTTACGAGCAGTACTTC
cdr3_aa: CASSLRDFYEQYF

d_call: -
v_call: TRBV11-1
j_call: TRBJ1-1
clone_size: -
cdr3_nt: TGTGCCAGCAGCTCAAGGGGCCTGAACACTGAAGCTTTCTTT
cdr3_aa: CASSSRGLNTEAFF

d_call: -
v_call: TRBV29-1
j_call: TRBJ1-1
clone_size: -
cdr3_nt: TGCAGCGTTCCCGGGACTGGATTCACTGAAGCTTTCTTT
cdr3_aa: CSVPGTGFTEAFF

d_call: -
v_call: TRBV5-5
j_call: TRBJ1-1
clone_size: -
cdr3_nt: TGTGCCAGCAGCCTACGCCCGGGAGCGAACACTGAAGCTTTCTTT
cdr3_aa: CASSLRPGANTEAFF

d_call: TRBD2
v_call: TRBV28
j_call: TRBJ2-7
clone_size: -
cdr3_nt: TGTGCCAGCACCTTGGGGGGGACTAGGGGTTTCTACGAGCAGTACTTC
cdr3_aa: CASTLGGTRGFYEQYF

d_call: TRBD2
v_call: TRBV27
j_call: TRBJ2-1
clone_size: -
cdr3_nt: TGTGCCAGCAAGGAACGGGAGGGCCCCTACAATGAGCAGTTCTTC
cdr3_aa: CASKEREGPYNEQFF

d_call: -
v_call: TRBV30
j_call: TRBJ2-7
clone_size: -
cdr3_nt: TGTGCCTGGAGTGACAAGACCTACGAGCAGTACTTC
cdr3_aa: CAWSDKTYEQYF

d_call: -
v_call: TRBV5-1
j_call: TRBJ1-2
clone_size: -
cdr3_nt: TGCGCCAGCAGCCCCGACGGGGGTTCTAACTATGGCTACACCTTC
cdr3_aa: CASSPDGGSNYGYTF

d_call: -
v_call: TRBV4-1
j_call: TRBJ1-4
clone_size: -
cdr3_nt: TGCGCCAGCAGCCTCCTCCAGACAGGTGATGAAAAACTGTTTTTT
cdr3_aa: CASSLLQTGDEKLFF

d_call: TRBD1
v_call: TRBV7-6
j_call: TRBJ1-5
clone_size: -
cdr3_nt: TGTGCCAGCAGCTCCATCAGGGGGGATATGGGCAATCAGCCCCAGCATTTT
cdr3_aa: CASSSIRGDMGNQPQHF

d_call: TRBD1
v_call: TRBV4-1
j_call: TRBJ1-2
clone_size: -
cdr3_nt: TGCGCCAGCAGCTCCCGGGACAGAAGACCTAACTATGGCTACACCTTC
cdr3_aa: CASSSRDRRPNYGYTF

d_call: TRBD1
v_call: TRBV5-1
j_call: TRBJ2-1
clone_size: -
cdr3_nt: TGCGCCAGCAGCTCCGGACAGGGGGCCGATGAGCAGTTCTTC
cdr3_aa: CASSSGQGADEQFF

d_call: TRBD2
v_call: TRBV5-1
j_call: TRBJ2-1
clone_size: -
cdr3_nt: TGCGCCAGCAGCCAAGGACTAGCGGGAGGTACGTTCCACAATGAGCAGTTCTTC
cdr3_aa: CASSQGLAGGTFHNEQFF

d_call: -
v_call: TRBV6-1
j_call: TRBJ2-7
clone_size: -
cdr3_nt: TGTGCCAGCAGTCCCTCCCCCTACGAGCAGTACTTC
cdr3_aa: CASSPSPYEQYF

d_call: TRBD1
v_call: TRBV6-1
j_call: TRBJ1-4
clone_size: -
cdr3_nt: TGTGCCAGCAGTCAGGGACAGGGTTTGGAACTGTTTTTT
cdr3_aa: CASSQGQGLELFF

d_call: -
v_call: TRBV28
j_call: TRBJ1-2
clone_size: -
cdr3_nt: TGTGCCAGCAGTAGGACTACGGGGGACTATGGCTACACCTTC
cdr3_aa: CASSRTTGDYGYTF

d_call: TRBD2
v_call: TRBV15
j_call: TRBJ2-1
clone_size: -
cdr3_nt: TGTGCCACCACCCTAGCGGGAGGGAACGTGCAGTTCTTC
cdr3_aa: CATTLAGGNVQFF

d_call: -
v_call: TRBV10-2
j_call: TRBJ1-3
clone_size: once
cdr3_nt: TGCGCCAGCAGTGATCGGGGTATGAGAGGAAACACCATATATTTT
cdr3_aa: CASSDRGMRGNTIYF

d_call: -
v_call: TRBV5-1
j_call: TRBJ2-7
clone_size: -
cdr3_nt: TGCGCCAGCAGGAAGACTAGCTACGAGCAGTACTTC
cdr3_aa: CASRKTSYEQYF

d_call: TRBD2
v_call: TRBV2
j_call: TRBJ2-5
clone_size: -
cdr3_nt: TGTGCCAGCAGTCGCGGGGGGGGCGCCCAAGAGACCCAGTACTTC
cdr3_aa: CASSRGGGAQETQYF

d_call: -
v_call: TRBV6-1
j_call: TRBJ1-4
clone_size: -
cdr3_nt: TGTGCCAGCAGTGCAGAACAGGGAATGGGTGAAAAACTGTTTTTT
cdr3_aa: CASSAEQGMGEKLFF

d_call: TRBD1
v_call: TRBV30
j_call: TRBJ1-2
clone_size: -
cdr3_nt: TGTGCCTGGAGTGAGGACAGGATCTATGGCTACACCTTC
cdr3_aa: CAWSEDRIYGYTF

d_call: TRBD2
v_call: TRBV9
j_call: TRBJ2-7
clone_size: -
cdr3_nt: TGTGCCAGCAGCGCGGGGGAGGGTCGTAACTACGAGCAGTACTTC
cdr3_aa: CASSAGEGRNYEQYF

d_call: -
v_call: TRBV6-6
j_call: TRBJ2-5
clone_size: -
cdr3_nt: TGTGCCAGCAGGAAGAGCAGGGTTTCCCTGGAGACCCAGTACTTC
cdr3_aa: CASRKSRVSLETQYF

d_call: TRBD1
v_call: TRBV4-1
j_call: TRBJ1-5
clone_size: -
cdr3_nt: TGCGCCAGCAGCCATACGGGACAGGGGAGCAATCAGCCCCAGCATTTT
cdr3_aa: CASSHTGQGSNQPQHF

d_call: -
v_call: TRBV11-2
j_call: TRBJ2-7
clone_size: -
cdr3_nt: TGTGCCAGCAGATCCATCTACGAGCAGTACTTC
cdr3_aa: CASRSIYEQYF

d_call: TRBD1
v_call: TRBV2
j_call: TRBJ2-1
clone_size: -
cdr3_nt: TGTGCCAGCAGAGACAGGGGACTTTACAATGAGCAGTTCTTC
cdr3_aa: CASRDRGLYNEQFF

d_call: -
v_call: TRBV6-1
j_call: TRBJ2-6
clone_size: -
cdr3_nt: TGTGCCAGCAGTGAAGGGTTGAGGGCCGGGGTCGGGGCCAACGTCCTGACTTTC
cdr3_aa: CASSEGLRAGVGANVLTF

d_call: -
v_call: TRBV7-9
j_call: TRBJ2-5
clone_size: once
cdr3_nt: TGTGCCAGCAGCCCCGATCCGGGACTCCAGGCAGAGACCCAGTACTTC
cdr3_aa: CASSPDPGLQAETQYF

d_call: TRBD1
v_call: TRBV27
j_call: TRBJ1-5
clone_size: -
cdr3_nt: TGTGCCAGCAGTCTGTCACTGACAGGGGATCAGCCCCAGCATTTT
cdr3_aa: CASSLSLTGDQPQHF

d_call: -
v_call: TRBV14
j_call: TRBJ1-6
clone_size: -
cdr3_nt: TGTGCCAGCAGCCAAGGGGCCCCGGCTACCCTCCACTTT
cdr3_aa: CASSQGAPATLHF